These 26 T cell receptor beta chains came from one sample sequenced in a study of T-cell reconstitution after alpha-beta-depleted transplantation in children. Molecular barcoding with unique molecular identifiers was used for the TCRbeta library. Each CDR3 protein gets one entry after TCRdb re-called the PCR reads with MiXCR. The sample holds around 580,000 distinct CDR3 sequences, under 25% seen once. The sequencing used PBMCs, mostly from graft donor cells, collected 360 days after TCRalphabeta/CD19-depleted stem cell transplant. The receptors here all came from a boy in the first two years of life who had a stem cell transplant for acute myeloid leukemia, so the T cells may come from the graft donor.

This clonotype was observed a handful of times. This sequence joins TRBV20-1 and TRBJ1-4, with D perhaps matching TRBD1 (6 bases). Per germline, CDR1 DFQATT and CDR2 SNEGSKA (reference sequence). The CDR3 loop spans 14 amino acids. Trimming left V 1 base short and J 4 bases short, with 10 bases between. CDR3 protein: CSARVGQFNEKLFF. The CDR3 DNA follows: TGCAGTGCTAGAGTAGGACAGTTTAATGAAAAACTGTTTTTT.

This clonotype occurred many times. The rearrangement joins TRBV27 to TRBJ1-2; 9 bases line up with TRBD1. The V segment lost 6 bases and the J segment 5 bases; nucleotides outside the gene matches: 13. The CDR3 runs to 16 residues. Germline CDR1 is MNHEY and CDR2 is SMNVEV (reference sequence). The DNA of the CDR3 is TGTGCCAGCAGGGGGACAGGGCCGCAAAGGTCGTATGGCTACACCTTC. Its translation is CASRGTGPQRSYGYTF.

This clonotype has just a few counts. The chain has TRBV20-1 and TRBJ2-7, with D possibly being TRBD2 (5 bases). V lost 3 bases to trimming and J lost 3 bases, with 12 bases between them. This CDR3 has 13 residues. The germline CDR1 and CDR2 sequences are DFQATT and SNEGSKA (reference sequence). Here the CDR3 DNA reads TGCAGTGCTAGGGACTCCCGGAGCTACGAGCAGTACGTC. Its translation is CSARDSRSYEQYV.

The table lists this clonotype with many counts. V gene TRBV29-1 combines with J gene TRBJ2-1, with TRBD2 as a possible D gene (7 bases). Germline CDR1 SQVTM, CDR2 ANQGSEA. CDR3 length equals 14 residues. Deletions cut 2 bases from V and 3 bases from J, with 11 bases between. The CDR3 spells CSVERGASYNEQFF. The CDR3 region has the DNA TGCAGCGTTGAACGGGGGGCAAGCTACAATGAGCAGTTCTTC.

This chain uses TRBV7-2 with TRBJ2-3, with D possibly TRBD2 on 5 matching bases. Germline V gene data show CDR1 as SGHTA and CDR2 as FQGNSA. CDR3 length equals 14 residues. Trimming left V 6 bases short and J 2 bases short, with 12 bases between. The CDR3 DNA sequence: TGTGCCAGCAGGGGCCAAGCGGCCACAGATACGCAGTATTTT. Its translation is CASRGQAATDTQYF.

This clonotype was counted ten times or more. V usage is TRBV20-1 and J usage is TRBJ2-2; the D gene is possibly TRBD1 (6 bases). V lost 4 bases and J 9 bases, leaving 21 bases between the germline ends. This CDR3 spans 15 amino acids. Germline V gives CDR1 DFQATT, CDR2 SNEGSKA (reference sequence). The CDR3 loop reads CSATNRELGPRELFF. CDR3 nucleotides: TGCAGTGCTACCAACAGGGAGTTAGGTCCCCGGGAGCTGTTTTTT.

This clonotype appeared many times. The rearrangement uses TRBV11-2 and TRBJ2-5, with unresolved D. Trimming took off 8 bases at V and 4 bases at J, with 14 bases between the two ends. CDR1 and CDR2 from the germline V gene are SGHAT and FQNNGV. This CDR3 has 13 amino acids. Here the CDR3 DNA reads TGTGCCAGCCAGTGGGGATTAAGAGAGACCCAGTACTTC. It is translated as CASQWGLRETQYF.

This clonotype has a count of ten or more. V usage is TRBV5-6 and J usage is TRBJ2-2; D perhaps matches TRBD1 (6 bases). Trimming stripped 3 bases from V and 1 base from J, with 7 bases between. This CDR3 is built from 14 residues. Germline V gene lookup returns CDR1 SGHDT and CDR2 YYEEEE. DNA for the CDR3: TGTGCCAGCAGCTCGGGACAGAACACCGGGGAGCTGTTTTTT. It yields the protein CASSSGQNTGELFF.

This chain joins TRBV6-1 and TRBJ1-3; TRBD1 matches 7 bases. This CDR3 has 17 residues. The germline V gene has CDR1 MNHNS and CDR2 SASEGT. The V segment lost 4 bases and the J segment 0 bases; nucleotides outside the gene matches: 9. CDR3 bases: TGTGCCAGCAGTGCCTCACAGGGGCCGATCTCTGGAAACACCATATATTTT. Protein: CASSASQGPISGNTIYF.

V and J are TRBV12-3 or TRBV12-4 and TRBJ2-1; maybe TRBD2 (6 bases). V lost 1 base to trimming and J lost 8 bases, with 15 bases between them. This CDR3 contains 15 residues. The CDR3 sequence is CASSLGLVYLDEQFF. For the CDR3, the DNA is TGTGCCAGCAGTTTAGGACTAGTATATTTAGATGAGCAGTTCTTC.

The chain carries TRBV2 and TRBJ1-5; TRBD1 matches at 8 bases. CDR1 and CDR2 (germline): SNHLY, FYNNEI. The CDR3 loop spans 15 amino acids. Unmatched junction bases numbered 8, after V lost 6 bases and J lost 4 bases. As DNA, the CDR3 is TGTGCCAGCAGAGCTGGGACAGGAGTTAATCAGCCCCAGCATTTT. Protein sequence: CASRAGTGVNQPQHF.

Only a few counts were recorded for this clonotype. The V and J genes are TRBV20-1 and TRBJ2-5; D not certain. The CDR3 is 14 amino acids. The germline V and J ends were trimmed by 6 bases and 1 base, with 15 bases remaining between them. The V gene's germline CDR1 is DFQATT and CDR2 SNEGSKA (reference sequence). The CDR3 sequence: CSATPLGAQETQYF. The CDR3 DNA is TGCAGTGCCACCCCCCTAGGTGCCCAAGAGACCCAGTACTTC.

J is TRBJ2-1 and V is TRBV4-1; D possibly uses TRBD1 or TRBD2 (6 bases each). The CDR3 consists of 14 residues. Per the germline V gene, CDR1 is MGHRA and CDR2 is YSYEKL. Trimming shortened V by 0 bases and J by 9 bases, and 12 bases separated the two germline ends. In nucleotides, the CDR3 is TGCGCCAGCAGCCAAGAGGGGGGCGGGGCTGAGCAGTTCTTC. It yields the protein CASSQEGGGAEQFF.

The chain combines TRBV5-1 with TRBJ2-3, with D maybe TRBD2 (6 bases). This CDR3 has 13 amino acids. Looked up from germline, CDR1 is SGHRS and CDR2 is YFSETQ. Trimming cost V 5 bases and J 3 bases, with 10 bases left between them. The CDR3, as DNA: TGCGCCAGCAGGGAGGGGACGACAGATACGCAGTATTTT. As protein: CASREGTTDTQYF.

The chain carries TRBV7-9 and TRBJ2-7; D is unresolved. CDR1 and CDR2 from the germline V gene are SEHNR and FQNEAQ (reference sequence). The CDR3 spans 12 residues. The V and J ends lost 3 bases and 4 bases respectively, with 7 bases between them. The CDR3 nucleotides read TGTGCCAGCAGCTTTACGGTTTACGAGCAGTACTTC. It is translated as CASSFTVYEQYF.

This clonotype was found many times. This chain links TRBV20-1 with TRBJ2-3, with TRBD2 identical over 13 bases. V dropped 4 bases and J dropped 3; count of bases not matched to a gene: 10. This CDR3 is built from 17 residues. Germline-derived CDR1 and CDR2 are DFQATT and SNEGSKA (reference sequence). The CDR3 loop reads CSAKTSGGAKVTDTQYF. CDR3 DNA sequence: TGCAGTGCTAAAACTAGCGGGGGGGCCAAAGTAACAGATACGCAGTATTTT.

The gene calls are TRBV20-1 and TRBJ1-2; the D is unclear. This CDR3 has 11 amino acids. Germline V gene sequence: CDR1 DFQATT, CDR2 SNEGSKA (reference sequence). The germline V and J ends were trimmed by 4 bases and 8 bases, with 11 bases remaining between them. DNA of the CDR3: TGCAGTGCTATGGGATGGTACGGCTACACCTTC. Translation gives CSAMGWYGYTF.

The V and J genes are TRBV12-3 or TRBV12-4 and TRBJ2-4, with D perhaps matching TRBD1 (6 bases). The CDR3 is 16 residues long. Trimming took off 3 bases at V and 4 bases at J, with 16 bases between the two ends. This CDR3 is CASSLGPPRGKNIQYF. CDR3 nucleotides: TGTGCCAGCAGTTTGGGGCCCCCGAGGGGGAAAAACATTCAGTACTTC.

Of note for this clonotype: At one end, the junction sequence differs from germline, possibly due to a read error. This chain uses TRBV5-1 with TRBJ2-5; 9 bases match TRBD1. This CDR3 is built from 13 residues. Germline V gene sequence: CDR1 SGHRS, CDR2 YFSETQ. The CDR3 DNA sequence: TGCGTCAGCAGCAGACAGGGGGAAGAGACCCAGTACTTC. Translated: CVSSRQGEETQYF.

This clonotype was picked up a small number of times. One end of the junction is discordant with germline, which a read error may explain. V usage is TRBV20-1 and J usage is TRBJ2-5, with TRBD1 matching over 10 bases. The CDR3 has 12 residues. Germline lookup yields CDR1 DFQATT and CDR2 SNEGSKA (reference sequence). The DNA for the CDR3 is TGCAGTGCTAGATGGGACAGGGGAATAACTGTCTTC. This translates into CSARWDRGITVF.

The chain has TRBV7-9 and TRBJ2-1; D unclear. The CDR3 is made up of 17 amino acids. CDR1 SEHNR and CDR2 FQNEAQ come from the germline V gene (reference sequence). The V end lost 0 bases, the J end lost 0 bases, and 12 bases lay between the germline ends. The CDR3 loop is CASSLARSLSSYNEQFF. CDR3 bases: TGTGCCAGCAGCTTAGCGCGATCACTTAGCTCCTACAATGAGCAGTTCTTC.

This clonotype was detected many times. The rearrangement joins TRBV29-1 to TRBJ2-1; TRBD2 matches 7 bases. This CDR3 region has 13 residues. Trimming took 4 bases from V and 2 from J; bases not matched to a gene: 2. CDR1 and CDR2 (germline): SQVTM, ANQGSEA. The chain's CDR3 is CSVARGAYNEQFF. The CDR3 DNA reads as TGCAGCGTTGCCCGGGGGGCCTACAATGAGCAGTTCTTC.

This clonotype was seen repeatedly, ten times or more. CDR3 in amino acids: CASSLAGQGHYGYTF. The CDR3 DNA sequence: TGCGCCAGCAGCTTGGCCGGGCAGGGTCACTATGGCTACACCTTC. V and J are TRBV5-1 and TRBJ1-2; a possible D gene is TRBD1 (5 bases). Germline CDR1 and CDR2: SGHRS and YFSETQ. V was trimmed by 0 bases and J by 3 bases, leaving 12 bases between them. The CDR3 loop spans 15 amino acids. Full variable domain (outside the CDR3, taken from reference TRBV5-1 and TRBJ1-2): KAGVTQTPRYLIKTRGQQVTLSCSPISGHRSVSWYQQTPGQGLQFLFEYFSETQRNKGNFPGRFSGRQFSNSRSEMNVSTLELGDSALYLCASSLAGQGHYGYTFGSGTRLTVV.

This clonotype has just a few counts. The genes are TRBV5-1 and TRBJ1-1, with TRBD1 matching 9 bases. Germline assignment: CDR1 SGHRS and CDR2 YFSETQ. The ends lost 0 bases at V and 1 base at J; junction bases unmatched: 4. This CDR3 region has 16 residues. CDR3 residues: CASSLVPGQGNTEAFF. Written as DNA, the CDR3 is TGCGCCAGCAGCTTGGTCCCGGGACAGGGGAACACTGAAGCTTTCTTT.

In this sample, this clonotype turned up a few times. The chain has TRBV24-1 and TRBJ2-1, with D uncertain. The V end was cut by 5 bases, the J end by 3 bases, with 4 bases between. The CDR3 length is 12 residues. In germline, CDR1 is KGHDR, CDR2 SFDVKD. CDR3 amino acids: CATSADYNEQFF. The DNA of the CDR3 is TGTGCCACCAGTGCTGACTACAATGAGCAGTTCTTC.

This clonotype appeared many times. CDR3 sequence (DNA): TGTGCCAGTAGTATACAGGGGGGGAATCAGCCCCAGCATTTT. It encodes CASSIQGGNQPQHF. The chain is built from TRBV19 and TRBJ1-5, with 7 bases lining up with TRBD1. From germline, CDR1 is LNHDA and CDR2 SQIVND (reference sequence). J was trimmed by 4 bases and V by 2 bases; bases with no gene match: 2. This CDR3 has 14 amino acids.